The rows below give T cell receptor beta chains drawn from one sample of a study of cytotoxic CD8 clonotypes in ibrutinib-treated CLL. The assay was immunoSEQ multiplex PCR, and TCRdb's table has in-frame clones only and misses some. Among tens of thousands of clones, 45% to 60% were seen once, and the ten largest hold approximately 15%. The sample in question was PBMCs, obtained after 12 months of ibrutinib treatment. These receptors all come from a human donor with chronic lymphocytic leukemia. The CDR3 runs from the conserved cysteine through the conserved F or W. The order of the fields is J gene, clone size, D gene, V gene, CDR3 DNA, CDR3 protein. D genes are given only for firm matches. Size tells how often a clone was seen (once, few, many) or the class of an expanded clone, and some rows leave it out.

J gene: TRBJ2-7; clone size: few; D gene: TRBD2; V gene: TRBV6-5; CDR3 DNA: TGTGCCAGCAGTTTGAGTGTCGGGACTAGCGGCGAGCAGTACTTC; CDR3 protein: CASSLSVGTSGEQYF
J gene: TRBJ2-1; clone size: -; D gene: TRBD2; V gene: TRBV9; CDR3 DNA: TGTGCCAGCAGCGCTAGACTAGCGGAATACAATGAGCAGTTCTTC; CDR3 protein: CASSARLAEYNEQFF
J gene: TRBJ1-1; clone size: -; D gene: -; V gene: TRBV28; CDR3 DNA: TGTGCCAGCAGCTTACAGGGTAGGGCGTTGAACACTGAAGCTTTCTTT; CDR3 protein: CASSLQGRALNTEAFF
J gene: TRBJ2-2; clone size: many; D gene: TRBD2; V gene: TRBV27; CDR3 DNA: TGTGCCAGCAGTTTGCTAGCGGGAGGGAACACCGGGGAGCTGTTTTTT; CDR3 protein: CASSLLAGGNTGELFF
J gene: TRBJ1-2; clone size: -; D gene: -; V gene: TRBV5-4; CDR3 DNA: TGTGCCAGCAGCGACGACACCCTCTATGGCTACACCTTC; CDR3 protein: CASSDDTLYGYTF
J gene: TRBJ2-2; clone size: once; D gene: TRBD1; V gene: TRBV27; CDR3 DNA: TGTGCCAGCAGTTTTCGGAACAGGGGGAAGAGTGTCGGGGAGCTGTTTTTT; CDR3 protein: CASSFRNRGKSVGELFF
J gene: TRBJ2-1; clone size: -; D gene: TRBD1; V gene: TRBV19; CDR3 DNA: TGTGGAGCAGGGGGCGGGAATGAGCAGTTCTTC; CDR3 protein: CGAGGGNEQFF
J gene: TRBJ2-2; clone size: many; D gene: -; V gene: TRBV5-8; CDR3 DNA: TGTGCCAGCAGCTTGGTCGGGTTTCACGGGGAGCTGTTTTTT; CDR3 protein: CASSLVGFHGELFF
J gene: TRBJ2-2; clone size: -; D gene: TRBD2; V gene: TRBV6-5; CDR3 DNA: TGTGCCACCAGGGGTGCGGGAGGGGCAGGCGGGGAGCTGTTTTTT; CDR3 protein: CATRGAGGAGGELFF
J gene: TRBJ2-1; clone size: few; D gene: TRBD2; V gene: TRBV6-1; CDR3 DNA: TGTGCCAGCATACGGCGGGAGGTATCCAATGAGCAGTTCTTC; CDR3 protein: CASIRREVSNEQFF
J gene: TRBJ1-3; clone size: many; D gene: TRBD1; V gene: TRBV7-2; CDR3 DNA: TGTGCCAGCAGCAGAGTGGGACAGGGATATGGAAACACCATATATTTT; CDR3 protein: CASSRVGQGYGNTIYF
J gene: TRBJ1-4; clone size: few; D gene: -; V gene: TRBV11-2; CDR3 DNA: TGTGCCAGCAGCTTTGCGTTGAGAGCAAACTTTGAAAAACTGTTTTTT; CDR3 protein: CASSFALRANFEKLFF
J gene: TRBJ2-1; clone size: -; D gene: TRBD2; V gene: TRBV7-2; CDR3 DNA: TGTGCCAGCAGCTTACAACTAGCGGGGGGGCATGAGCAGTTCTTC; CDR3 protein: CASSLQLAGGHEQFF
J gene: TRBJ2-2; clone size: -; D gene: TRBD2; V gene: TRBV5-4; CDR3 DNA: TGTGCCAGCAAATCGGGAGGGTGGGGCACCGGGGAGCTGTTTTTT; CDR3 protein: CASKSGGWGTGELFF
J gene: TRBJ1-5; clone size: -; D gene: -; V gene: TRBV27; CDR3 DNA: TGTGCCAGCAGTGCCGGGTATCAGCCCCAGCATTTT; CDR3 protein: CASSAGYQPQHF
J gene: TRBJ2-3; clone size: -; D gene: TRBD1; V gene: TRBV2; CDR3 DNA: TGTGCCAGCAGCTCCGGGACAGGGGCGGAGAGGGGCACAGATACGCAGTATTTT; CDR3 protein: CASSSGTGAERGTDTQYF
J gene: TRBJ2-2; clone size: -; D gene: -; V gene: TRBV5-1; CDR3 DNA: TGCGCCAGCAGTGCGGTTGGGGGGACCGGGGAGCTGTTTTTT; CDR3 protein: CASSAVGGTGELFF
J gene: TRBJ2-5; clone size: -; D gene: TRBD1; V gene: TRBV5-5; CDR3 DNA: TGTGCCAGCAGCCGGGACAGGCTCCAAGAGACCCAGTACTTC; CDR3 protein: CASSRDRLQETQYF
J gene: TRBJ2-1; clone size: many; D gene: TRBD2; V gene: TRBV19; CDR3 DNA: TGTGCCAGTAGCTCCGCTAGCGGGAGATATAGTGAGCAGTTCTTC; CDR3 protein: CASSSASGRYSEQFF
J gene: TRBJ1-2; clone size: -; D gene: TRBD1; V gene: TRBV7-6; CDR3 DNA: TGTGCCAGCAGCTCCAAGGGGCAAAGAACCACAGGGGGAATTATTGGCTACACCTTC; CDR3 protein: CASSSKGQRTTGGIIGYTF
J gene: TRBJ1-2; clone size: -; D gene: -; V gene: TRBV5-4; CDR3 DNA: TGTGCCAGCAGCTTGGTGTCAGGGGCTAATGGCTACACCTTC; CDR3 protein: CASSLVSGANGYTF
J gene: TRBJ1-1; clone size: -; D gene: -; V gene: TRBV10-3; CDR3 DNA: TGTGCCATCAGTGCCAGACACGACACTGAAGCTTTCTTT; CDR3 protein: CAISARHDTEAFF
J gene: TRBJ2-3; clone size: -; D gene: TRBD2; V gene: TRBV6-6; CDR3 DNA: TGTGCCAGCAGGACTAGCGGGGGGGTCCGGGCAGATACGCAGTATTTT; CDR3 protein: CASRTSGGVRADTQYF
J gene: TRBJ1-5; clone size: -; D gene: -; V gene: TRBV28; CDR3 DNA: TGTGCCAGCAAGTTACCGGAAAGCAATCAGCCCCAGCATTTT; CDR3 protein: CASKLPESNQPQHF
J gene: TRBJ2-3; clone size: -; D gene: -; V gene: TRBV27; CDR3 DNA: TGTGCCAGCATTTACCCCGACCGAACACTGACTATTTACGGCTCTAGCACAGATACGCAGTATTTT; CDR3 protein: CASIYPDRTLTIYGSSTDTQYF
J gene: TRBJ1-2; clone size: -; D gene: -; V gene: TRBV6-5; CDR3 DNA: TGTGCCAGCACAGGGGCTCCTGGCTACACCTTC; CDR3 protein: CASTGAPGYTF
J gene: TRBJ1-4; clone size: -; D gene: TRBD1; V gene: TRBV11-2; CDR3 DNA: TGTGCCAGCAGCTTAGTAGGGGGCCCAAGGGGTGAAAAACTGTTTTTT; CDR3 protein: CASSLVGGPRGEKLFF
J gene: TRBJ2-1; clone size: -; D gene: TRBD2; V gene: TRBV6-5; CDR3 DNA: TGTGCCAGCCGTACTAGCGGCGGGGGTAATGAGCAGTTCTTC; CDR3 protein: CASRTSGGGNEQFF
J gene: TRBJ2-6; clone size: -; D gene: TRBD1; V gene: TRBV27; CDR3 DNA: TGTGCCAGCGGAACCACCCAACTGCTTTGGGACAGGGGACTGTTCGGGGCCAACGTCCTGACTTTC; CDR3 protein: CASGTTQLLWDRGLFGANVLTF
J gene: TRBJ2-3; clone size: once; D gene: TRBD2; V gene: TRBV15; CDR3 DNA: TGTGCCACCAGCCGAGCGGGAGATACAGATACGCAGTATTTT; CDR3 protein: CATSRAGDTDTQYF
J gene: TRBJ1-5; clone size: -; D gene: -; V gene: TRBV5-5; CDR3 DNA: TGTGCCAGCAGCTTGGAGGGTGGATCGAATCAGCCCCAGCATTTT; CDR3 protein: CASSLEGGSNQPQHF
J gene: TRBJ1-2; clone size: -; D gene: TRBD1; V gene: TRBV11-2; CDR3 DNA: TGTGCCAGCAGCTTTGACAGGGGGAATGGAGGCTACACCTTC; CDR3 protein: CASSFDRGNGGYTF
J gene: TRBJ1-1; clone size: few; D gene: TRBD1; V gene: TRBV4-2; CDR3 DNA: TGTGCCAGCAGGCGGACAGGGGTTTTCACTGAAGCTTTCTTT; CDR3 protein: CASRRTGVFTEAFF
J gene: TRBJ2-7; clone size: -; D gene: TRBD1; V gene: TRBV19; CDR3 DNA: TGTGCCAGTACGTTGACAGGGTCCACCTACGAGCAGTACTTC; CDR3 protein: CASTLTGSTYEQYF
J gene: TRBJ1-2; clone size: -; D gene: -; V gene: TRBV5-4; CDR3 DNA: TGTGCCAGCGAGCCAAGTCATCCACGAAAGACCTATGGCTTC; CDR3 protein: CASEPSHPRKTYGF
J gene: TRBJ1-1; clone size: -; D gene: -; V gene: TRBV19; CDR3 DNA: TGTGCCACCGCAGTTGGAGTTTTTTCGGCTTTCTTT; CDR3 protein: CATAVGVFSAFF
J gene: TRBJ2-7; clone size: -; D gene: TRBD2; V gene: TRBV7-8; CDR3 DNA: TGTGCCAGCAGCTGGGGGGGACTAGCGGGAAACTACGAGCAGTACTTC; CDR3 protein: CASSWGGLAGNYEQYF
J gene: TRBJ1-1; clone size: once; D gene: -; V gene: TRBV29-1; CDR3 DNA: TGCAGCGTTGTAGCCATACTGGCGGGGAACACTGAAGCTTTCTTT; CDR3 protein: CSVVAILAGNTEAFF
J gene: TRBJ1-1; clone size: -; D gene: TRBD1; V gene: TRBV20-1; CDR3 DNA: TGCAGTGCCCTTGGACAGGGCGTGACTTTCTTT; CDR3 protein: CSALGQGVTFF
J gene: TRBJ1-2; clone size: -; D gene: -; V gene: TRBV2; CDR3 DNA: TGTGCCAGCAGTGACAGGCCATATGGCTACACCTTC; CDR3 protein: CASSDRPYGYTF
J gene: TRBJ2-1; clone size: -; D gene: -; V gene: TRBV11-2; CDR3 DNA: TGTGCCAGCAGCTTAGATCCTGGGTTCACTGAGCAGTTCTTC; CDR3 protein: CASSLDPGFTEQFF
J gene: TRBJ1-5; clone size: -; D gene: TRBD1; V gene: TRBV30; CDR3 DNA: TGTGCCTGGAGTGCGCCCCAGGGGGGGCGCAATCAGCCCCAGCATTTT; CDR3 protein: CAWSAPQGGRNQPQHF
J gene: TRBJ2-1; clone size: few; D gene: -; V gene: TRBV14; CDR3 DNA: TGTGCCAGCAGCCAACTGAGCTCCTACAATGAGCAGTTCTTC; CDR3 protein: CASSQLSSYNEQFF
J gene: TRBJ1-6; clone size: -; D gene: -; V gene: TRBV4-1; CDR3 DNA: TGCGCCAGCAGCCAAGATCGCGATAGCTCCTATAATTCACCCCTCCACTTT; CDR3 protein: CASSQDRDSSYNSPLHF
J gene: TRBJ1-6; clone size: -; D gene: -; V gene: TRBV5-1; CDR3 DNA: TGCGCCAGCAGCACCGGACAGCTTAATTCACCCCTCCACTTT; CDR3 protein: CASSTGQLNSPLHF
J gene: TRBJ1-2; clone size: -; D gene: -; V gene: TRBV5-8; CDR3 DNA: TGTGCCAGCAGCGGGCAGGGCGTGGAGTTTTATGGCTACACCTTC; CDR3 protein: CASSGQGVEFYGYTF
J gene: TRBJ2-7; clone size: few; D gene: -; V gene: TRBV5-1; CDR3 DNA: TGCGCCAGCAGCCACAACTACGAGCAGTACTTC; CDR3 protein: CASSHNYEQYF
J gene: TRBJ1-1; clone size: -; D gene: -; V gene: TRBV19; CDR3 DNA: TGTGCCAGTAGTCCCCGCCCCGAGGCTGAAGCTTTCTTT; CDR3 protein: CASSPRPEAEAFF
J gene: TRBJ2-3; clone size: -; D gene: -; V gene: TRBV6-5; CDR3 DNA: TGTGCCAGCACCCCGGGGGTTGCAGTGGCGCAGTATTTT; CDR3 protein: CASTPGVAVAQYF
J gene: TRBJ2-7; clone size: many; D gene: -; V gene: TRBV27; CDR3 DNA: TGTGCCAGCAGTTTTCAGAGTAATTCCTACGAGCAGTACTTC; CDR3 protein: CASSFQSNSYEQYF